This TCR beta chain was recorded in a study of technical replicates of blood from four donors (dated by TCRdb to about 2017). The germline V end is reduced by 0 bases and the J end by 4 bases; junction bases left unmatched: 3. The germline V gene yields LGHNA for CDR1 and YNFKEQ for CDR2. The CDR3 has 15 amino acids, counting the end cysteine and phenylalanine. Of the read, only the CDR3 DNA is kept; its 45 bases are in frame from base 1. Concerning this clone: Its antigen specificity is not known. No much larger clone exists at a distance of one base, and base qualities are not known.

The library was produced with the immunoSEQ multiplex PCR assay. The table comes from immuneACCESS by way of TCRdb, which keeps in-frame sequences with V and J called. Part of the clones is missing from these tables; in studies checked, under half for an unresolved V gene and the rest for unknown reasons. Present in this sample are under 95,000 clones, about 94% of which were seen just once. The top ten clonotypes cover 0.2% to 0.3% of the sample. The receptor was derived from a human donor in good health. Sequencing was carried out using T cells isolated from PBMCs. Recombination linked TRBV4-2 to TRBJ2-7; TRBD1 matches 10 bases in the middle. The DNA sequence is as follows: TGTGCCAGCAGCCAAGACCGACAGGGGGCATACGAGCAGTACTTC. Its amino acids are CASSQDRQGAYEQYF.